This T cell receptor beta chain was obtained from a study of PD-1 blockade in classical Hodgkin lymphoma (dated by TCRdb to the early 2020s). Turning to the overall study: Nivolumab dosing was 3 mg/kg intravenously every 2 weeks, continuing until either disease progression or unacceptable toxicity. A peripheral blood immune signature of response to PD-1 blockade in classical Hodgkin lymphoma was defined using TCR beta sequencing and CyTOF.

The Qiagen DNeasy kit was used to extract genomic DNA from unsorted PBMCs and from the negatively selected CD4+ and CD8+ fractions. TCR beta CDR3 regions were amplified by immunoSEQ multiplex PCR using primers annealing to V and J segments. A synthetic immune receptor repertoire was used to minimize amplification bias, and any remaining bias was removed computationally after sequencing. In the source study's methods: Custom Python scripts were used to quantify repertoire diversity as the Shannon entropy index. The unsorted, CD4+ and CD8+ repertoires were each analyzed separately, with the exception of combined analyses, where CD4+ and CD8+ sequences were merged in silico. Clonal expansion was defined as at least a 2-fold frequency increase after treatment relative to C1D1, with a pseudocount of 0.5 for undetected baseline clones. Singleton clones were defined as clones with 0 or 1 copy at C1D1, and non-singleton clones were defined as clones with 2 or more copies. Clones expanded in unsorted samples were labelled as CD4+, CD8+ or unknown by matching protein sequences in sorted samples from the same patient. Wilcoxon tests were applied to paired samples to test diversity changes from C1D1 to C4D1. The clones in this table, taken by TCRdb from immuneACCESS, are in-frame only. Not every clone is retained; where verified, under half of the shortfall comes from an unresolved V gene, and the cause of the rest is unknown. V and J calls and clone size are as listed in that table; D and trimming were resolved from the DNA. Across this sample there are 11,000 to 15,000 clones, with around 78% seen only once. The ten largest make up roughly 25% of the sample.

The sample's time point, from its label and the paper: cycle 2 day 1 (C2D1) of nivolumab. Every trial patient had relapsed after autologous stem cell transplantation, and cohorts A, B and C differed in prior brentuximab vedotin exposure. The trial cohort included 50 to 60 patients with relapsed/refractory classical Hodgkin lymphoma, and each patient had a best overall response of complete response, partial response or progressive disease. Trial patients were treated with single-agent nivolumab in the multi-cohort phase II CheckMate 205 trial. An independent review committee assessed best overall response by applying the 2007 International Working Group response criteria. Trial PBMCs were collected just before the start of nivolumab (C1D1) and during therapy at cycle 2 day 1 and cycle 4 day 1. Peripheral blood was collected in 8 mL Vacutainer Cell Preparation Tubes, from which PBMCs were isolated by centrifugation and then cryopreserved.

Details on this clone: Its antigen is currently not known. There are no base qualities to consult, and no much larger clone falls within one base.

CDR3 length: 14 amino acids, cysteine to phenylalanine. Only the CDR3 part of the read is kept: 42 bases, read in frame from the first base. CDR1 and CDR2, per the germline V gene, are ENHRY and SYGVKD. The V and J ends are trimmed by 3 bases and 1 base, leaving 8 bases between them. Study-wide findings and limitations: Baseline TCR diversity was reported as lower in newly diagnosed patients than in healthy donors, and lower still in relapsed/refractory patients. A significant rise by C4D1 was seen in CD4+ but not CD8+ TCR diversity (p=0.0027 vs p=0.16), with the rise being most apparent in complete responders (p=0.02). The study covered only a single clinical trial cohort, and the causes of the repertoire differences, possibly disease activity or prior therapy, were still not defined. Baseline diversity similar to that of newly diagnosed patients was observed in trial patients achieving complete response, whereas significantly lower diversity was observed in partial responders and progressors. Patients starting nivolumab less than 1 year after ASCT had lower diversity and were excluded from later analyses to avoid confounding by immune reconstitution.

The chain joins TRBV10-3 to TRBJ2-3, with no confident D gene call. The sample was peripheral blood mononuclear cells (PBMCs), taken before the second cycle of nivolumab. This receptor was identified in a human donor with classical Hodgkin lymphoma. At the DNA level, the sequence is TGTGCCATCAGTGAATACTTGGGCACAGATACGCAGTATTTT. The encoded protein is CAISEYLGTDTQYF.